One T cell receptor beta chain is described in this entry. The data were obtained in a study of T cell changes during pregnancy in multiple sclerosis. Repertoires were generated with immunoSEQ multiplex PCR, while TCRdb's copy carries only in-frame clones and drops some. The sample holds tens of thousands of clones, roughly 91% seen once. The CDR3 runs 16 residues. V lost 2 bases and J 0 bases, leaving 12 bases between the germline ends. Germline CDR1 is MNHNS and CDR2 is SASEGT. The V and J genes are TRBV6-1 and TRBJ2-3, with a tentative D call TRBD2 (6 bases). The sequence was collected from a female donor in good health, enrolled as a control in a pregnancy study. The source was peripheral blood, collected after pregnancy. The CDR3 region has the DNA TGTGCCAGCAGTGAACCCCTAGCGCCTAGCACAGATACGCAGTATTTT. Protein: CASSEPLAPSTDTQYF.